The clone carrying this T cell receptor (beta chain) was observed a few times. This entry is derived from a study of blood T cell repertoires in COVID-19. Study overall: Acute and convalescent COVID-19 samples came from the United States, Italy and Spain.

Trimming took off 5 bases at V and 5 bases at J, with 16 bases between the two ends. In germline, CDR1 is KGHDR, CDR2 SFDVKD. This CDR3 is built from 15 residues. The authors' processing: Counts of nucleated cells, estimated from reference gene primer amplification, were obtained. The table came from immunoSEQ multiplex PCR; TCRdb's copy has only in-frame clones and leaves some out. V and J calls and clone size are given by that table; D and trimming were obtained from the DNA. This sample has 55,000 to 75,000 clones, with about 81% found just once. The chain recombines TRBV24-1 with TRBJ2-3, with D perhaps TRBD1 (5 bases). The sequencing input was peripheral blood. The clonotype originates from a human donor in a cohort sampled during active COVID-19. CDR3 in amino acids: CATSVFGQGVDTQYF. In DNA, the CDR3 is TGTGCCACCAGTGTCTTTGGCCAGGGTGTAGATACGCAGTATTTT.